This T cell receptor (beta chain) was obtained from a study of shared clonotypes between healthy human individuals. The CDR3 sequence is 14 residues long. CDR1 and CDR2 from the germline V gene are SGDLS and YYNGEE. Trimming shortened V by 3 bases and J by 5 bases, and 12 bases separated the two germline ends. Naive CD8 populations comprised CD45RO-negative cells positively selected for CCR7, excluding terminally differentiated effector memory CD45RA+ cells. This table comes from immunoSEQ multiplex PCR, and its TCRdb copy is limited to in-frame clones, with some not included. Of more than 2 million clones in the sample, roughly 95% are singletons; the top ten hold 1.5% to 2%.

The specimen was naive CD8+ T cells from PBMCs. The chain employs TRBV9 and TRBJ2-1, with D maybe TRBD1 (5 bases). The sequence was collected from a man between 18 and 35 years old in good health. Some clones in this sample may be carry-over from other donors' samples. The CDR3 nucleotides read TGTGCCAGCAGCGCCCAGGACAAGCACAATGAGCAGTTCTTC. Its translation is CASSAQDKHNEQFF.